This TCR beta chain was observed in a study of blood T cell repertoires in COVID-19. Study summary: The analysed material was cDNA or gDNA that came from T cells, B-cell-depleted T cells, or PBMCs.

This table comes from immunoSEQ multiplex PCR, and its TCRdb copy is limited to in-frame clones, with some not included. The data show around 160,000 clones, with around 85% seen just once and 8% held by the top ten. The germline CDR1 and CDR2 sequences are SGHTA and FQGTGA. CDR3 length: 13 amino acids. Germline trimming cut 5 bases from V and 6 bases from J; bases unmatched to any gene: 5. Seattle enrolled patients during active infection and tracked them longitudinally. The clonotype originates from a woman aged 60-75 years with COVID-19, enrolled during active disease. Input material: peripheral blood. V usage is TRBV7-3 and J usage is TRBJ1-2; 8 nucleotides agree with TRBD1. CDR3 nucleotide sequence: TGTGCCAGCAGCCCGCAGGGGGCTGATGGCTACACCTTC. Encoded protein: CASSPQGADGYTF. Combining the CDR3 with reference TRBV7-3 and TRBJ1-2 gives the whole variable domain GAGVSQTPSNKVTEKGKYVELRCDPISGHTALYWYRQSLGQGPEFLIYFQGTGAADDSGLPNDRFFAVRPEGSVSTLKIQRTERGDSAVYLCASSPQGADGYTFGSGTRLTVV.